The sequence of this T cell receptor (beta chain) was determined in a study of vaccination effects on CD4 cells after COVID-19. For the study at large: Under the ViraFEST assay, PBMC were stimulated with viral peptide pools so that antigen-specific CD4+ T cells expanded. Sequencing was performed afterwards. Cultures used about 2 million PBMC per well, about 10 IU/ml IL-2 and approximately 11 ug/ml peptides. Findings and limits, study-wide: In the late period after vaccination, infection- and vaccine-induced clones contracted markedly.

Following 10 days of culture, CD4+ T cells were isolated. BNT162b2 vaccine or mRNA-1273 vaccine was given to participants in two doses. Profiled with immunoSEQ multiplex PCR; TCRdb holds only in-frame clones, not every one. The sample lists nearly 45,000 clones; 55% to 85% were seen once. In the case of this clone: Antigen specificity is unknown.

The V gene lost 2 bases and the J gene lost 4 bases, with 16 bases spanning the gap. The CDR3 contains 16 residues. Germline V gene data show CDR1 as MNHEY and CDR2 as SVGAGI. This rearrangement joins TRBV6-5 to TRBJ2-3; D possibly uses TRBD1 or TRBD2 (6 bases each). The source was CD4+ T cells from PBMCs cultured without peptide, collected after COVID-19 vaccination. This receptor was taken from a human donor who received a COVID-19 vaccine. The CDR3 loop reads CASSYARRGASDTQYF. The DNA of the CDR3 is TGTGCCAGCAGTTACGCGAGGAGGGGGGCCTCAGATACGCAGTATTTT.